The rows below give T cell receptor beta chains drawn from one sample of a study of CD8 T cells in ankylosing spondylitis. TCRdb re-called the 5' RACE reads with MiXCR, one entry per CDR3 protein. Of approximately 200,000 distinct CDR3 sequences in the sample, under 15% are singletons; the top ten hold 9.5% to 12%. Sequencing was performed on blood, either unsorted or a sorted T cell fraction (not recorded which). Every receptor here comes from a female donor with ankylosing spondylitis or in good health (not recorded which). The CDR3 runs from the conserved cysteine through the conserved F or W. A D gene is named only where the DNA matches it firmly. The size entry is marked missing in some rows and otherwise reads once, few, many or a size class.

TRBJ1-1,.,TRBV7-2,15,.,TGTGCCCGCAGCTTATTCCAGGGGCTGGGCACTGAAGCCTTCTTT,CARSLFQGLGTEAFF
TRBJ2-2,many,TRBV9,14,.,TGTGCCAGCAGTATGACAGGCAACACCGGGGAGCTGTTTTTT,CASSMTGNTGELFF
TRBJ2-1,few,TRBV27,18,TRBD2,TGTGCCAGCAGTTTCTCCCCCATAGCAGCGGGAGGGGACAATGAGCAGTTCTTC,CASSFSPIAAGGDNEQFF
TRBJ2-2,many,TRBV7-6,16,TRBD1,TGTGCCAGCAGCTTAAGAGGGACAGCTAACACCGGGGAGCTGTTTTTT,CASSLRGTANTGELFF
TRBJ2-1,few,TRBV9,13,.,TGTGCCAGCAGCGTAGACCTATACAATGAGCAGTTCTTC,CASSVDLYNEQFF
TRBJ1-6,.,TRBV7-8,17,TRBD1,TGTGCCAGCAGCACAGCGACAGGGGTCACCTATAATTCACCCCTCCACTTT,CASSTATGVTYNSPLHF
TRBJ2-7,few,TRBV7-2,16,TRBD1,TGTGCCAGCAGCTTATCTTTCACAGGGGGCTATTGGGAGCAGTACTTC,CASSLSFTGGYWEQYF
TRBJ2-5,once,TRBV25-1,15,.,TGTGCCAGCAGTGACAGGACAGTACGAGGCGAGCCCCAGTACTTC,CASSDRTVRGEPQYF
TRBJ1-2,few,TRBV19,14,TRBD1,TGTGCCAGTAGTTATAGGACAGGGAGCGCTGGCTACACCTTC,CASSYRTGSAGYTF
TRBJ2-1,few,TRBV20-1,16,TRBD2,TGCAGTGCCCGCCCAACTAGCGGCACTTCCTACAATGAGCAGTTCTTC,CSARPTSGTSYNEQFF
TRBJ2-1,.,TRBV20-1,15,.,TGCAGTGCTGCCCTGGGGGGCAGGGTAGCAAATGAGCAGTTCTTC,CSAALGGRVANEQFF
TRBJ2-7,many,TRBV3-1,14,TRBD1,TGTGCCAGCAGCCGACAGGGTTTCTCCTACGAGCAGTACTTC,CASSRQGFSYEQYF
TRBJ2-2,.,TRBV18,14,.,TGTGCCAGCTCACCATTTGTGGACACCGGGGAGCTGTTTTTT,CASSPFVDTGELFF
TRBJ1-1,many,TRBV29-1,12,TRBD1,TGCAGCGTCCCCACAGGGGGCACTGAAGCTTTCTTT,CSVPTGGTEAFF
TRBJ1-5,many,TRBV6-1,15,.,TGTGCCAGCAGCGGGCAGGGATTTGGCAATCAGCCCCAGCATTTT,CASSGQGFGNQPQHF
TRBJ1-6,many,TRBV5-1,15,TRBD1,TGCGCCAGCAGCCGGGACCGGGACAGCAATTCACCCCTCCACTTT,CASSRDRDSNSPLHF
TRBJ2-3,many,TRBV11-2,18,TRBD2,TGTGCCAGCAGCCAGACTAGCGGAGGAGAGGGAAACACAGATACGCAGTATTTT,CASSQTSGGEGNTDTQYF
TRBJ2-5,many,TRBV27,15,TRBD2,TGTGCCAGCAGCGTAGCGGGAGGGCCGGTAGAGACCCAGTACTTC,CASSVAGGPVETQYF
TRBJ1-1,.,TRBV7-9,15,TRBD1,TGTGCCAGCAGCCCCCCGACAGGGCTTTACACTGAAGCTTTCTTT,CASSPPTGLYTEAFF
TRBJ2-3,many,TRBV2,14,.,TGTGCCAGCAGTGCGGACTCAGTTCCAGATACGCAGTATTTT,CASSADSVPDTQYF
TRBJ2-1,few,TRBV7-3,14,TRBD2,TGTGCCAGCAGCTTAGAACTAGCGGCAAATGAGCAGTTCTTC,CASSLELAANEQFF
TRBJ2-5,.,TRBV7-7,15,TRBD2,TGTGCCAGCAGCCCGACAGCGGGAGCCAGTGAGACCCAGTACTTC,CASSPTAGASETQYF
TRBJ2-1,many,TRBV29-1,14,TRBD2,TGCAGCGTTGATCCTAGCGGAGTCTCAAATGAGCAGTTCTTC,CSVDPSGVSNEQFF
TRBJ1-5,many,TRBV9,13,.,TGTGCCAGCAGCGTAGCTCAAGGGCAGCCCCAGCATTTT,CASSVAQGQPQHF
TRBJ2-1,many,TRBV9,11,TRBD1,TGTGCCAGCCGAGGGGACAGGGAGGAGTTCTTC,CASRGDREEFF
TRBJ2-3,.,TRBV6-5,10,.,TGTGCCAGCCAAGGGGATACGCAGTATTTT,CASQGDTQYF
TRBJ2-7,.,TRBV18,18,TRBD2,TGTGCCAGCTCACCAACTGAGATTAGCGGGAGGGTCTCCTACGAGCAGTACTTC,CASSPTEISGRVSYEQYF
TRBJ2-3,.,TRBV7-2,17,TRBD2,TGTGCCAGCAGCTCCTGGGAGGCGGGAGAAGGGACAGATACGCAGTATTTT,CASSSWEAGEGTDTQYF
TRBJ2-7,.,TRBV12-3/TRBV12-4,11,.,TGTGCCAGCAGTCCCCACTTGGGGCAGTACTTC,CASSPHLGQYF
TRBJ2-2,many,TRBV7-2,16,TRBD2,TGTGCCAGCATCTCCGGGTCACTAGCGGGCACCGGGGAGCTGTTTTTT,CASISGSLAGTGELFF
TRBJ1-2,many,TRBV5-1,13,.,TGCGCCAGCAGCTTGAGCAGTACTAGGGGCTACACCTTC,CASSLSSTRGYTF
TRBJ2-1,.,TRBV29-1,14,.,TGCAGCGTTGAAGAAAGGGGACGGGTGGGTGAGCAGTTCTTC,CSVEERGRVGEQFF
TRBJ1-5,few,TRBV20-1,15,.,TGCAGTGCCATAACAAAACCGACAGGAGATCAGCCCCAGCATTTT,CSAITKPTGDQPQHF
TRBJ2-7,few,TRBV27,15,.,TGTGCCAGCAGTTTATCCCCAAACAGGGTATGGGAGCAGTACTTC,CASSLSPNRVWEQYF
TRBJ2-7,many,TRBV12-3/TRBV12-4,13,.,TGTGCCAGCAGCCTGACGGGGGCCTACGAGCAGTACTTC,CASSLTGAYEQYF
TRBJ2-3,many,TRBV27,17,.,TGTGCCAGCAGTTTAAGGGGGAACGGGAGAGGTACAGATACGCAGTATTTT,CASSLRGNGRGTDTQYF
TRBJ2-3,once,TRBV7-2,13,.,TGTGCCAGCATGGCGGACCCGACCCATACGCAGTATTTT,CASMADPTHTQYF
TRBJ1-1,few,TRBV6-2/TRBV6-3,13,.,TGTGCCAGCATTCCCGTCGGGAACACTGAAGCTTTCTTT,CASIPVGNTEAFF
TRBJ2-2,many,TRBV4-2,15,.,TGTGCCAGCAGCCAAGATTTGCTACCTCACGGGGAGCTGTTTTTT,CASSQDLLPHGELFF
TRBJ2-1,.,TRBV25-1,14,.,TGTGCCAGCAGTGCGCCCCAGGTCTACAATGAGCAGTTCTTC,CASSAPQVYNEQFF
TRBJ2-1,few,TRBV24-1,16,TRBD2,TGTGCCACCAGTGAGAGAGAAAGCGGGAGATGGGGACAGCAGTTCTTC,CATSERESGRWGQQFF
TRBJ2-7,many,TRBV5-1,15,.,TGCGCCAGCAGCTCGGAGGGGGGCTTAACCTACGAGCAGTACTTC,CASSSEGGLTYEQYF
TRBJ2-7,few,TRBV6-7,13,.,TGTGCCAGCAGTTACTCGGGCCCGGTTTGGCAGTACTTC,CASSYSGPVWQYF
TRBJ1-5,many,TRBV4-2,15,.,TGTGCCAGCCAAGACCGGACGGGTAGCAATCAGCCCCAGCATTTT,CASQDRTGSNQPQHF
TRBJ1-5,few,TRBV19,14,.,TGTGCCAGTAGTATACAGGGATCGCATCAGCCCCAGCATTTT,CASSIQGSHQPQHF
TRBJ2-7,.,TRBV7-2,16,.,TGTGCCAGCAGCATTCAAGGCAGCGGGCCTCCCTACGAGCAGTACTTC,CASSIQGSGPPYEQYF
TRBJ2-2,many,TRBV6-1,14,.,TGTGCCAGCAGTGAAGGTCCATCGGGCGGGGAGCTGTTTTTT,CASSEGPSGGELFF
TRBJ2-3,many,TRBV6-4,16,TRBD2,TGTGCTAGCAGTGACTCTGTAGCGGGAGAAACAGATACGCAGTATTTT,CASSDSVAGETDTQYF
TRBJ2-5,few,TRBV12-3/TRBV12-4,14,.,TGTGCCAGCAGTTTAAGGGCTACGCAAGAGACCCAGTACTTC,CASSLRATQETQYF
TRBJ2-7,once,TRBV19,12,.,TGTGCCAGTAGTATAAGAGTGGGCGAGCAGTACTTC,CASSIRVGEQYF
TRBJ2-2,many,TRBV6-4,18,TRBD2,TGTGCCAGCAGTGACGGGACTAGCTCGATCGGGGGTTTCGGAGAGCTGTTTTTT,CASSDGTSSIGGFGELFF
TRBJ2-1,many,TRBV5-1,13,.,TGCGCCAGCAGAGATCCCGACTACAATGAGCAGTTCTTC,CASRDPDYNEQFF
TRBJ2-1,.,TRBV5-1,15,.,TGCGCCAGCAGCTTGGATTCATCCCCGTACAATGAGCAGTTCTTC,CASSLDSSPYNEQFF